The rows below give T cell receptor beta chains drawn from one sample of a study of CXCR3-negative and CXCR3-positive naive CD8 T cells. TCRdb re-called the 5' RACE reads and catalogs CDR3 proteins one per entry, DNA excluded. The listing contains 45,000 to 65,000 distinct CDR3 sequences. Material: memory CD8+ T cells from blood. The receptors were sampled from a human donor in good health. Some clones in this sample may be carry-over from other donors' samples. The CDR3 runs from the conserved cysteine through the conserved F or W. Fields, in order: V gene, J gene, CDR3 protein.

TRBV20-1	TRBJ2-7	CSARGLAGEHEQYF
TRBV5-6	TRBJ2-7	CASSLVGTVSGEQYF
TRBV7-2	TRBJ1-1	CASSWGYGTEAFF
TRBV2	TRBJ2-1	CASEAGVAYNEQFF
TRBV27	TRBJ2-7	CATGQRLAGTYEQYF
TRBV29-1	TRBJ2-7	CSVDSSYEQYF
TRBV7-8	TRBJ1-3	CASSLVGAGNTIYF
TRBV5-6	TRBJ2-3	CASTSKAGGPDTQYF
TRBV3-1	TRBJ1-4	CASSPHTPVGKLFF
TRBV5-6	TRBJ2-2	CASSSGTSGVTGELFF
TRBV5-5	TRBJ2-3	CASRTIDSSTDTQYF
TRBV28	TRBJ2-3	CASSLPPSGRPTDTQYF
TRBV5-5	TRBJ2-3	CASTGLAGFDTQYF
TRBV6-2/TRBV6-3	TRBJ1-1	CASSEDDTEAFF
TRBV23-1	TRBJ2-7	CASSQRTGYEQYF
TRBV29-1	TRBJ2-7	CSVEDWSREQYF
TRBV2	TRBJ2-3	CASIKDADTQYF
TRBV4-1	TRBJ2-1	CASSQDPGGFEQFF
TRBV27	TRBJ2-7	CASSTLDRAAYEQYF
TRBV6-4	TRBJ2-2	CASRTGRDTGELFF
TRBV7-9	TRBJ2-7	CASSRQGRAFYEQYF
TRBV5-1	TRBJ2-2	CASSYWTGENTGELFF
TRBV7-9	TRBJ1-4	CASSPRVGWEKLFF
TRBV5-1	TRBJ2-3	CASSLVGTHTDTQYF
TRBV28	TRBJ2-3	CASSLQGVSDTQYF
TRBV4-1	TRBJ1-1	CASSLLAGPEAFF